This TCR beta chain was captured by sequencing in a study of T cells in Graves' hyperthyroidism and ophthalmopathy. Researchers took RNA transcripts and amplified the TCR beta CDR3 regions from them. When the TCR CDR3 underwent first-round RT-PCR, the HTBI primer set was used. Using its own MiXCR run on the multiplex PCR reads, TCRdb lists one record per CDR3 protein. The sample includes 500,000 to 650,000 distinct CDR3 sequences, around 13% of them seen just once. Points on this clonotype: A much larger clone sits a single nucleotide away, making a read error possible.

Germline lookup yields CDR1 GTSNPN and CDR2 SVGIG (reference sequence). CDR3 length: 15 residues. The V end lost 8 bases, the J end lost 5 bases, and 24 bases lay between the germline ends. The genes are TRBV30 and TRBJ2-5, with D maybe TRBD2 (6 bases). The specimen sequenced was blood. The clonotype was recovered from a woman between 40 and 50 years old with Graves' hyperthyroidism. The DNA for the CDR3 is TGTGCCGGGGGAGGAGGATCATGGTCGTCTGAGACCCAGTACTTC. As protein: CAGGGGSWSSETQYF. Complete variable domain (other parts from reference TRBV30 and TRBJ2-5): SQTIHQWPATLVQPVGSPLSLECTVEGTSNPNLYWYRQAAGRGLQLLFYSVGIGQISSEVPQNLSASRPQDRQFILSSKKLLLSDSGFYLCAGGGGSWSSETQYFGPGTRLLVL.